Below are 16 T cell receptor beta chains sequenced from a single sample in a study of CD8+CD57+ T cells in acquired aplastic anemia. Sequenced patients had shown CD8+CD57+ cell expansion by flow cytometry. The use of genomic DNA as template underpinned the TCR beta VDJ and CDR3 profiling. TCRdb itself ran the reads through MiXCR, one entry per CDR3 protein. The sample records about half a million distinct CDR3 sequences, more than 25% being singletons. Sequenced sample: sorted CD4+, CD8+, or CD8+CD57+ T cells (not recorded which) from PBMCs. The receptors derive from a human donor with aplastic anemia.

CDR3 sequence (DNA): TGTGCCAGCAGCTTAGCCGGGGGTTACACAGATACGCAGTATTTT. This translates into CASSLAGGYTDTQYF. The chain uses TRBV7-6 and TRBJ2-3; D may be TRBD2 (6 bases). This CDR3 region has 15 residues. Germline lookup yields CDR1 SGHVS and CDR2 FNYEAQ. V gave up 0 bases and J gave up 2 bases, with 9 bases separating them.

This clonotype was detected ten times or more. V is TRBV19 and J is TRBJ1-2; D remains ambiguous. CDR3 length: 16 residues. With 3 bases removed from V and 1 base from J, the gap between germline ends came to 15 bases. Germline loops: CDR1 LNHDA, CDR2 SQIVND (reference sequence). The CDR3 nucleotides read TGTGCCAGTAGTATCTTCACGCTCAACCTTAACTATGGCTACACCTTC. Its protein product is CASSIFTLNLNYGYTF. Looking up the rest from reference TRBV19 and TRBJ1-2 gives the full variable domain: DGGITQSPKYLFRKEGQNVTLSCEQNLNHDAMYWYRQDPGQGLRLIYYSQIVNDFQKGDIAEGYSVSREKKESFPLTVTSAQKNPTAFYLCASSIFTLNLNYGYTFGSGTRLTVV.

This chain connects TRBV7-2 to TRBJ1-1; D is possibly TRBD1 (5 bases). Per germline, CDR1 SGHTA and CDR2 FQGNSA. Trimming shortened V by 5 bases and J by 8 bases, and 12 bases separated the two germline ends. The CDR3 has 12 amino acids. In DNA, the CDR3 is TGTGCCAGCAGCCAAGGGACGGACGAAGCTTTCTTT. Protein product: CASSQGTDEAFF.

V and J are TRBV7-9 and TRBJ1-5, with 7 bases that match TRBD1. CDR1 is SEHNR, CDR2 FQNEAQ, per germline (reference sequence). CDR3 size: 12 residues. The trim removed 5 bases at V and 11 bases at J, leaving 6 bases unmatched. CDR3 amino acids: CASSVMGQTQHF. The DNA for the CDR3 is TGTGCCAGCAGCGTAATGGGACAGACCCAGCATTTT.

V is TRBV7-6 and J is TRBJ2-5; D is undetermined. Trimming pared 7 bases from V and 1 base from J, leaving 4 bases between. CDR1 SGHVS and CDR2 FNYEAQ come from the germline V gene. CDR3 length: 11 residues. CDR3 sequence (DNA): TGTGCCAGCACCCTCCAAGAGACCCAGTACTTC. It encodes CASTLQETQYF.

A word on this clonotype: This may be a read error, as it is one base from a much larger clone. The rearrangement links TRBV2 to TRBJ2-5, with 7 nucleotides matching TRBD2. V lost 4 bases and J lost 7; bases outside the gene matches: 12. The CDR3 has 15 residues. From germline, CDR1 is SNHLY and CDR2 FYNNEI. The CDR3, as DNA: TGTGCCAGCAGTGGTGGTTGGGGGGGTACGGGGACCCAGTACTTC. Encoded protein: CASSGGWGGTGTQYF.

CDR3 sequence: CATSRDSGLGFF. DNA for the CDR3: TGTGCCACCAGCAGAGATTCAGGACTAGGGTTCTTC. The chain couples TRBV15 to TRBJ2-1; 7 bases align to TRBD2. With 0 bases clipped from V and 15 bases from J, the junction kept 5 bases outside the gene matches. The germline V gene encodes CDR1 LNHNV and CDR2 YYDKDF (reference sequence). This CDR3 contains 12 residues.

This clonotype was observed a few times. The rearrangement links TRBV20-1 to TRBJ1-3, with D perhaps TRBD1 (5 bases). V was cut by 2 bases and J by 2 bases, with 16 bases left in between. CDR1 is DFQATT and CDR2 is SNEGSKA in the germline V gene (reference sequence). The CDR3 contains 16 residues. Written as DNA, the CDR3 is TGCAGTGCTAGACCCAATTTTGGGGGAACTGGAAACACCATATATTTT. It translates to CSARPNFGGTGNTIYF.

This clonotype was recorded a few times. This sequence joins TRBV5-1 and TRBJ1-2, with TRBD1 matching 10 bases. Trimming took 3 bases from V and 8 from J; bases not matched to a gene: 7. This CDR3 is 14 amino acids long. Germline V lookup: CDR1 SGHRS, CDR2 YFSETQ. The DNA for the CDR3 is TGCGCCAGCAGCTCGGGACAGGGGTTAGGGGGCTACACCTTC. It is translated as CASSSGQGLGGYTF. Full variable domain (rest looked up from reference TRBV5-1 and TRBJ1-2): KAGVTQTPRYLIKTRGQQVTLSCSPISGHRSVSWYQQTPGQGLQFLFEYFSETQRNKGNFPGRFSGRQFSNSRSEMNVSTLELGDSALYLCASSSGQGLGGYTFGSGTRLTVV.

The V and J genes are TRBV12-3 or TRBV12-4 and TRBJ2-1; the D call may be TRBD1 or TRBD2 (5 bases each). V lost 6 bases to trimming and J lost 7 bases, with 16 bases between them. This CDR3 has 14 residues. The CDR3 spells CASSRGRADNEQFF. The CDR3 nucleotides read TGTGCCAGCAGCCGGGGCAGGGCGGATAATGAGCAGTTCTTC.

In regard to this clonotype: Being one base from a much bigger clone, this may be a read error. The chain links TRBV7-4 to TRBJ1-1; D not certain. Germline CDR1 is SGHVT and CDR2 is SQSDAQ. The CDR3 has 13 amino acids. DNA for the CDR3: TGTGTCAGCAGCTTGGATCCGAACACTGAAGCTTTCTTT. It codes for CVSSLDPNTEAFF. The full variable domain, with the rest looked up from reference TRBV7-4 and TRBJ1-1, is GAGVSQSPRYKVAKRGRDVALRCDSISGHVTLYWYRQTLGQGSEVLTYSQSDAQRDKSGRPSGRFSAERPERSVSTLKIQRTEQGDSAVYLCVSSLDPNTEAFFGQGTRLTVV.

The CDR3 nucleotides are TGTGCCAGCAGCTTGGTAGGACCGGGGGTCGACGAGCAGTACTTC. Its translation: CASSLVGPGVDEQYF. This chain links TRBV5-6 with TRBJ2-7, with D possibly TRBD2 on 6 matching bases. V shed 0 bases and J shed 5 bases, with 15 bases lying between them. This CDR3 region has 15 residues. In germline, CDR1 is SGHDT, CDR2 YYEEEE. The whole variable domain, filled in from reference TRBV5-6 and TRBJ2-7, reads DAGVTQSPTHLIKTRGQQVTLRCSPKSGHDTVSWYQQALGQGPQFIFQYYEEEERQRGNFPDRFSGHQFPNYSSELNVNALLLGDSALYLCASSLVGPGVDEQYFGPGTRLTVT.

Written as DNA, the CDR3 is TGCGCCAGCTGGCCGGGACAGCACCGCACAGATACGCAGTATTTT. Encoded protein: CASWPGQHRTDTQYF. J is TRBJ2-3 and V is TRBV10-2; 7 bases align to TRBD1. The CDR3 extends over 15 amino acids. V lost 8 bases to trimming and J lost 1 base; unmatched junction nucleotides: 9. CDR1 WSHSY and CDR2 SAAADI come from the germline V gene.

The V gene is TRBV7-3, the J gene TRBJ1-6; 8 bases map to TRBD1. Germline-derived CDR1 and CDR2 are SGHTA and FQGTGA. V was clipped by 5 bases and J by 7 bases; unmatched bases: 4. CDR3 length equals 14 residues. CDR3 DNA: TGTGCCAGCAGCGAAGACAGGGGAAATTCACCCCTCCACTTT. Protein: CASSEDRGNSPLHF.

This clonotype was seen repeatedly, ten times or more. The CDR3 DNA is TGTGCCAGCAGTTTGTCGGACACGCGATACAGAGGCACTGAAGCTTTCTTT. Protein sequence: CASSLSDTRYRGTEAFF. The chain carries TRBV2 and TRBJ1-1; tentatively, D is TRBD1 (5 bases). The CDR3 spans 17 residues. Germline loops: CDR1 SNHLY, CDR2 FYNNEI. Deletions cut 5 bases from V and 4 bases from J, with 23 bases between.

This clonotype was observed many times. The chain joins TRBV7-8 to TRBJ1-6; TRBD1 might be the D (6 bases). This CDR3 comprises 16 residues. The ends were cut back, 3 bases at V and 7 bases at J, with 16 bases in the middle. Germline-derived CDR1 and CDR2 are SGHVS and FQNEAQ. CDR3 in amino acids: CASSLYQGSSNSPLHF. The CDR3 DNA reads TGTGCCAGCAGCTTGTACCAGGGGAGCTCCAATTCACCCCTCCACTTT.